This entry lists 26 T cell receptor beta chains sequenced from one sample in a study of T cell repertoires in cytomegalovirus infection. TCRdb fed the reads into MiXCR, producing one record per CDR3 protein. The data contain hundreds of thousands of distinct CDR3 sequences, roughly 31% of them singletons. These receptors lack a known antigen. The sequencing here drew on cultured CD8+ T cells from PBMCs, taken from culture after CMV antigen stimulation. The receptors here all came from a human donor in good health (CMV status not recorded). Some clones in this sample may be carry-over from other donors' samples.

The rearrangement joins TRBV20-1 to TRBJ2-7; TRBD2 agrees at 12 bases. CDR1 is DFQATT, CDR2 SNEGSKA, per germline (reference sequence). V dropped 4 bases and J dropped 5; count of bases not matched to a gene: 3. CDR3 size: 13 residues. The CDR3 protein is CSATGLAGNEQYF. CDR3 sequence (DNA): TGCAGTGCTACCGGACTAGCGGGGAACGAGCAGTACTTC.

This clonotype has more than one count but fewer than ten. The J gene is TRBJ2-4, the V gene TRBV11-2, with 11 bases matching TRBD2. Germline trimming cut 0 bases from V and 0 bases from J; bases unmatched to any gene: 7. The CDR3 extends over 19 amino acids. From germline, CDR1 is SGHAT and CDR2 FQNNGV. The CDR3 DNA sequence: TGTGCCAGCAGCTTAGAACTAGCGGGGGAACCGCTAGCCAAAAACATTCAGTACTTC. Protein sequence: CASSLELAGEPLAKNIQYF.

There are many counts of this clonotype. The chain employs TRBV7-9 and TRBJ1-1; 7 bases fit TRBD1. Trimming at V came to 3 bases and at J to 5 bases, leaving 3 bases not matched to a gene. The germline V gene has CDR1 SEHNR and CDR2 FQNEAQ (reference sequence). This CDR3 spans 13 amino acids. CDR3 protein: CASSLGQLTEAFF. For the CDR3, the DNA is TGTGCCAGCAGCTTGGGACAGTTAACTGAAGCTTTCTTT.

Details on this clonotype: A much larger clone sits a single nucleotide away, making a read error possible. The CDR3 is CVSSLANRATQYF. The CDR3 DNA follows: TGTGTCAGCAGCTTAGCGAACAGGGCTACGCAGTATTTT. The chain combines TRBV7-9 with TRBJ2-3; maybe TRBD1 (6 bases). The CDR3 sequence is 13 residues long. Per the germline V gene, CDR1 is SEHNR and CDR2 is FQNEAQ (reference sequence). Filled out from reference TRBV7-9 and TRBJ2-3, the complete variable domain reads DTGVSQNPRHKITKRGQNVTFRCDPISEHNRLYWYRQTLGQGPEFLTYFQNEAQLEKSRLLSDRFSAERPKGSFSTLEIQRTEQGDSAMYLCVSSLANRATQYFGPGTRLTVL.

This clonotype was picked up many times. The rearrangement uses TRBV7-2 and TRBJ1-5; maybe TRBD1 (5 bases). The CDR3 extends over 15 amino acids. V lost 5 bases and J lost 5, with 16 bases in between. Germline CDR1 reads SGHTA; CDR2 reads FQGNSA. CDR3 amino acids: CASSPTSGLYQPQHF. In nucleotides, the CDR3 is TGTGCCAGCAGCCCAACATCAGGGTTATATCAGCCCCAGCATTTT.

CDR3 coding DNA: TGTGCCAGCAGCTCCGGACTGACTCGAGGCTACACCTTC. This encodes CASSSGLTRGYTF. The chain has TRBV9 and TRBJ1-2, with D uncertain. The CDR3 length is 13 residues. The V gene lost 4 bases and the J gene lost 8 bases, with 15 bases spanning the gap. Germline values: CDR1 SGDLS, CDR2 YYNGEE.

DNA for the CDR3: TGTGCCAGCAGCTTATCACGACAGGGAGGCACCGGGGAGCTGTTTTTT. This encodes CASSLSRQGGTGELFF. The chain uses TRBV7-6 and TRBJ2-2; D is perhaps TRBD1 (7 bases). CDR3 length: 16 residues. Trimming left V 2 bases short and J 4 bases short, with 14 bases between. Germline lookup yields CDR1 SGHVS and CDR2 FNYEAQ.

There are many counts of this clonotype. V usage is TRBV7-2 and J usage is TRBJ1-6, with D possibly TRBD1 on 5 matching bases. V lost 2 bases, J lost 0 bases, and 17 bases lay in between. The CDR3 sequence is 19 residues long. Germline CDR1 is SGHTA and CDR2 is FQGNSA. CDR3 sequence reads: CASSLLGPGSSSYNSPLHF. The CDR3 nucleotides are TGTGCCAGCAGCTTACTGGGCCCAGGGTCGAGCTCCTATAATTCACCCCTCCACTTT.

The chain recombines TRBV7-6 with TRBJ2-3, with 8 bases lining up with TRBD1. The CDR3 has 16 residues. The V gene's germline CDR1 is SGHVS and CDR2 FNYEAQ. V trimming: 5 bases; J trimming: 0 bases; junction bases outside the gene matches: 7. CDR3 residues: CASSPNQGASTDTQYF. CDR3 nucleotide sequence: TGTGCCAGCAGCCCTAATCAGGGGGCCAGCACAGATACGCAGTATTTT.

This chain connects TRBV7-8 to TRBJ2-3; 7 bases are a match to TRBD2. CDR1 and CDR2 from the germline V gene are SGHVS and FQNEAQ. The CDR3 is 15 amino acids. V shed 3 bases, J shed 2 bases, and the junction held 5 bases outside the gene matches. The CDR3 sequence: CASSFPGGNTDTQYF. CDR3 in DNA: TGTGCCAGCAGCTTTCCGGGGGGTAACACAGATACGCAGTATTTT. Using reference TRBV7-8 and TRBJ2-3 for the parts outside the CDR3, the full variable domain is GAGVSQSPRYKVAKRGQDVALRCDPISGHVSLFWYQQALGQGPEFLTYFQNEAQLDKSGLPSDRFFAERPEGSVSTLKIQRTQQEDSAVYLCASSFPGGNTDTQYFGPGTRLTVL.

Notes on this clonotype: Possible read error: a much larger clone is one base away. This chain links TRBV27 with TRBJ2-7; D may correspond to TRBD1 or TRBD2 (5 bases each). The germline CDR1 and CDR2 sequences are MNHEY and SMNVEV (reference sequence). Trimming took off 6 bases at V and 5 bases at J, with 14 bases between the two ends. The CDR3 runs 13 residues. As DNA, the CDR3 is TGTGCCAGCAGCCCCGAGGGGTCCCACGAGCAGTACGTC. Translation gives CASSPEGSHEQYV.

The CDR3, as DNA: TGTGCCAGCAGCTTGAGTAGGGGGGGGCCGGACTATGGCTACACCTTC. The encoded protein is CASSLSRGGPDYGYTF. The genes are TRBV5-4 and TRBJ1-2, with D possibly TRBD1 on 6 matching bases. V was pared by 1 base and J by 3 bases, with 16 bases between. The CDR3 totals 16 residues. Germline V gene data show CDR1 as SGHNT and CDR2 as YYREEE (reference sequence).

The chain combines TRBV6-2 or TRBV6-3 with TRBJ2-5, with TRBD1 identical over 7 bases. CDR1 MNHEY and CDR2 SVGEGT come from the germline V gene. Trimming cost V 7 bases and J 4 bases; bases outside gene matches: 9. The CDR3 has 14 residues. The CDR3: CASIHRGAGETQYF. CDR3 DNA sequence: TGTGCCAGCATTCACAGGGGAGCAGGAGAGACCCAGTACTTC.

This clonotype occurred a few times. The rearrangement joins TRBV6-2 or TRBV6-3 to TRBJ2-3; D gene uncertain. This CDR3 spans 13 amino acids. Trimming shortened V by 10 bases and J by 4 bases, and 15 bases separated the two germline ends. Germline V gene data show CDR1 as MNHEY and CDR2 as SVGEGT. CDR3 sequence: CATRAASADTQYF. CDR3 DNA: TGTGCCACCCGGGCGGCCTCCGCAGATACGCAGTATTTT.

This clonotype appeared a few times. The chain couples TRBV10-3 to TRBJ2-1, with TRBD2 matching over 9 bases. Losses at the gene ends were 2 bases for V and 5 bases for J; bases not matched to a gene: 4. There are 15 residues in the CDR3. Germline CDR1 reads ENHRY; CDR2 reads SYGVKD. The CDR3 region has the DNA TGTGCCATCAGTGAGGTAGCGGGGGACGACAATGAGCAGTTCTTC. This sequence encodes CAISEVAGDDNEQFF.

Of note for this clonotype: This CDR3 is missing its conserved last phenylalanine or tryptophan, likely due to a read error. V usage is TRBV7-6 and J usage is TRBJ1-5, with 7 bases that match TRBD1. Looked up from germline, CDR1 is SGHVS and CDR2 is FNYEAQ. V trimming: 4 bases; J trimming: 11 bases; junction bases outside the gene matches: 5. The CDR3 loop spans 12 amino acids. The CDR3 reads CASSSTGLTQHS. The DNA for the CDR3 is TGTGCCAGCAGCTCGACAGGGTTGACCCAGCATTCT.

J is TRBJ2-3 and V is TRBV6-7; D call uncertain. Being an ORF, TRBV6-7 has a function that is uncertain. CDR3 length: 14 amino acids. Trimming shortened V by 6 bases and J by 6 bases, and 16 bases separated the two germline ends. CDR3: CASSKITLEDTQYF. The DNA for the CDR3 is TGTGCCAGCAGCAAGATCACTCTTGAGGATACGCAGTATTTT.

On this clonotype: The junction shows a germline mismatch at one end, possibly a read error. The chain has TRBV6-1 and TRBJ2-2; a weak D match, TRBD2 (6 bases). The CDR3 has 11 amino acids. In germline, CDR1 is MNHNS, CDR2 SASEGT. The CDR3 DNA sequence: TGTTCCAGCGGGTGGACCGGGGAGCTGTTTTTT. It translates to CSSGWTGELFF.

This chain's CDR3 is CASSPSSGGSGKNIQYF. DNA of the CDR3: TGTGCCAGCAGCCCTTCTAGCGGGGGATCAGGCAAAAACATTCAGTACTTC. V usage is TRBV7-9 and J usage is TRBJ2-4, with 10 bases aligning to TRBD2. The CDR3 contains 17 residues. V gave up 5 bases and J gave up 3 bases; unmatched junction bases: 10. Germline assignment: CDR1 SEHNR and CDR2 FQNEAQ (reference sequence).

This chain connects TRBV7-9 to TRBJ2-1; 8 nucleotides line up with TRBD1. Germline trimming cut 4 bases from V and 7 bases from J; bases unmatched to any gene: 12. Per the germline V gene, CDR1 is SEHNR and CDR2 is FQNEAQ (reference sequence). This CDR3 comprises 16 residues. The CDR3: CASSSGTGGSRNEQFF. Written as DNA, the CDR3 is TGTGCCAGCAGCTCCGGAACAGGGGGGAGCCGTAATGAGCAGTTCTTC. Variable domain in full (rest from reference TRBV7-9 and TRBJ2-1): DTGVSQNPRHKITKRGQNVTFRCDPISEHNRLYWYRQTLGQGPEFLTYFQNEAQLEKSRLLSDRFSAERPKGSFSTLEIQRTEQGDSAMYLCASSSGTGGSRNEQFFGPGTRLTVL.

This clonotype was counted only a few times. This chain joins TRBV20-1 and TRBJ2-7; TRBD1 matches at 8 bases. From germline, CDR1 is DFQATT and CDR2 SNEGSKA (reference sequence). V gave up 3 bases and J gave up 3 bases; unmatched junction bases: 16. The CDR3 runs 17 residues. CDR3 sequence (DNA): TGCAGTGCTAGTACAGCAGGGGGCAGGAATGCTCTCTACGAGCAGTACTTC. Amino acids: CSASTAGGRNALYEQYF.

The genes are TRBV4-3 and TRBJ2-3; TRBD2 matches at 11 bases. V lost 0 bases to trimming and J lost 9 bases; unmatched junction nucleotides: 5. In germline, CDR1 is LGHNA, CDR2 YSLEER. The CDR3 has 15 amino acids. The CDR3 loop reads CASSQDWTSGQTQYF. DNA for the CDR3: TGCGCCAGCAGCCAAGATTGGACTAGCGGGCAAACGCAGTATTTT.

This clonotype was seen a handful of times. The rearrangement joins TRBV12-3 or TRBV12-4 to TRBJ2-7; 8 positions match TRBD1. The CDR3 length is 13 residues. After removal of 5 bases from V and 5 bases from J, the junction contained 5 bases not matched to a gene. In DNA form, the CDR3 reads TGTGCCAGCAGTCCCGGACAGGGCCACGAGCAGTACTTC. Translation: CASSPGQGHEQYF.

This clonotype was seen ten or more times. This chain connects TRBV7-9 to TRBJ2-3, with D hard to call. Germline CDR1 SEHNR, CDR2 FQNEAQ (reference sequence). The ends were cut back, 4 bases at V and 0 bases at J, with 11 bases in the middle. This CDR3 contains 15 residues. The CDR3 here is CASSSSGPSTDTQYF. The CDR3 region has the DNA TGTGCCAGCAGCTCATCCGGCCCTAGCACAGATACGCAGTATTTT.

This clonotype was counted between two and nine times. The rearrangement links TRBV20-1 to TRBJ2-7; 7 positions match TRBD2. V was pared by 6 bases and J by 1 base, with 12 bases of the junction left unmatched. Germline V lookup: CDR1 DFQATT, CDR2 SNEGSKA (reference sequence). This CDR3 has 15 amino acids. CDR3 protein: CSASPRDYTSYEQYV. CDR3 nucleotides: TGCAGTGCCAGTCCCCGGGACTACACATCCTACGAGCAGTACGTC.

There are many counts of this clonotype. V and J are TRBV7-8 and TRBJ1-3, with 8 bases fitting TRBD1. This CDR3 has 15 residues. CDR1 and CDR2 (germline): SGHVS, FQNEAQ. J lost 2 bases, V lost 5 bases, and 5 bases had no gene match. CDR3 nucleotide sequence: TGTGCCAGCAGCCCCAGGGGGCGGACTGGAAACACCATATATTTT. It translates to CASSPRGRTGNTIYF. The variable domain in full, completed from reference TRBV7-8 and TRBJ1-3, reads GAGVSQSPRYKVAKRGQDVALRCDPISGHVSLFWYQQALGQGPEFLTYFQNEAQLDKSGLPSDRFFAERPEGSVSTLKIQRTQQEDSAVYLCASSPRGRTGNTIYFGEGSWLTVV.